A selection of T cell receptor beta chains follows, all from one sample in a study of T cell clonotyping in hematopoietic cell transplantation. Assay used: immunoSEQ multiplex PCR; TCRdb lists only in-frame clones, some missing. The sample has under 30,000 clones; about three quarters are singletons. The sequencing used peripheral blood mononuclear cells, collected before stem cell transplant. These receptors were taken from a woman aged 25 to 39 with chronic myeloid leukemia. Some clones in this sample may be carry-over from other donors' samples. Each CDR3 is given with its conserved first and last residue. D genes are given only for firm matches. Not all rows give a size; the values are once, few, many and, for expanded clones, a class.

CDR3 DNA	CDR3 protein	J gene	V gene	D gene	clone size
TGTGCCAGTAGTAAAGGGACAGGGGGACATTACGAGCAGTACTTC	CASSKGTGGHYEQYF	TRBJ2-7	TRBV19	TRBD1	few
TGTGCCTGGAGTCTCCGGGACACTCGTGAAAAACTGTTTTTT	CAWSLRDTREKLFF	TRBJ1-4	TRBV30	NA	NA
TGCGCCAGCAGCCATGAGGCGACCGGGACCTCCCCGAGCCCAGAGACCCAGTACTTC	CASSHEATGTSPSPETQYF	TRBJ2-5	TRBV4-1	NA	NA
TGCAGTGCTCGACGAAATGGCTACACCTTC	CSARRNGYTF	TRBJ1-2	TRBV20-1	NA	NA
TGTGCCAGCAGCTTGGCCCTAATATGGGAAAAACTGTTTTTT	CASSLALIWEKLFF	TRBJ1-4	TRBV5-4	NA	NA
TGTGCCAGCAGGCGACTAGCGGGGGACTCCTACGAGCAGTACTTC	CASRRLAGDSYEQYF	TRBJ2-7	TRBV7-2	TRBD2	NA
TGTGCCAGCAGTTTGGTGGGGAGTGGATTGGCTTTCTTT	CASSLVGSGLAFF	TRBJ1-1	TRBV27	NA	NA
TGTGCCAGCAGCCCGGGGGGGTACACCGGGGAGCTGTTTTTT	CASSPGGYTGELFF	TRBJ2-2	TRBV5-4	TRBD2	NA
TGCGCCAGCAGCCGGAGCAGACCGGGTCCCCAGGGAAATTCACCCCTCCACTTT	CASSRSRPGPQGNSPLHF	TRBJ1-6	TRBV4-3	NA	NA
TGTGCCAGCAGTTACGGGGGGCGGTTATATGGCTACACCTTC	CASSYGGRLYGYTF	TRBJ1-2	TRBV6-5	NA	NA
TGTGCCAGCAGGGCGGGGCTTAAGAGTCCGTACTTC	CASRAGLKSPYF	TRBJ2-7	TRBV28	NA	NA
TGTGCCAGCAGCTTACTCAATGGACAGAACTACGAGCAGTACTTC	CASSLLNGQNYEQYF	TRBJ2-7	TRBV7-9	NA	NA
TGTGCCAGCATGGGAGCTGGGGGCTACAATGAGCAGTTCTTC	CASMGAGGYNEQFF	TRBJ2-1	TRBV2	NA	NA
TGTGCCAGCAGTTTCAGGGGGGGGGCTGGTAATGAAAAACTGTTTTTT	CASSFRGGAGNEKLFF	TRBJ1-4	TRBV27	TRBD1	NA
TGCAGCGTTGAACCCAATACGCAGTATTTT	CSVEPNTQYF	TRBJ2-3	TRBV29-1	NA	NA
TGTGCCAGCAGTGACTCGTGGGAGTCACCCCTCCACTTT	CASSDSWESPLHF	TRBJ1-6	TRBV2	NA	NA
TGTGCCAGCAGGGGGACGACAAAAGAACAGCCCCAGCATTTT	CASRGTTKEQPQHF	TRBJ1-5	TRBV6-5	NA	NA
TGCGCCAGCAGCCAAGATAGGGTCCAGGGCAGGGGCGAGCAGTACTTC	CASSQDRVQGRGEQYF	TRBJ2-7	TRBV4-3	NA	once
TGTGCCAGCAGCCCCGTCCCTGCAGAGTATAATTCACCCCTCCACTTT	CASSPVPAEYNSPLHF	TRBJ1-6	TRBV5-4	NA	medium-sized
TGTGCCAGCTCTCCTCGAGAGGGGGGAAACATTCAGTACTTC	CASSPREGGNIQYF	TRBJ2-4	TRBV6-5	NA	few
TGTGCCTGGAGTGTAAATAGCGGGGGGTCCCATGAGCAGTTCTTC	CAWSVNSGGSHEQFF	TRBJ2-1	TRBV30	TRBD2	NA
TGTGCCAGCAGCTTAGCTTGGGGGAACGAGCAGTACTTC	CASSLAWGNEQYF	TRBJ2-7	TRBV7-9	NA	NA
TGCGCCAGCAGCGCTGCGGTATCACCTAACACTGAAGCTTTCTTT	CASSAAVSPNTEAFF	TRBJ1-1	TRBV5-1	NA	NA
TGCGCCAGCAGCTTGGGAGGCGGGGGGGCGTATGATACGCAGTATTTT	CASSLGGGGAYDTQYF	TRBJ2-3	TRBV5-1	TRBD2	NA
TGTGCCAGTAGTATAGCAGGGTGGTATGGCTACACCTTC	CASSIAGWYGYTF	TRBJ1-2	TRBV19	NA	once
TGTGCCAGTTCCGGGACTAGCGGCTCCTACGAGCAGTACTTC	CASSGTSGSYEQYF	TRBJ2-7	TRBV19	TRBD2	NA
TGTGCCAGCAGCCCCATCCCCGTACCCCAGCCAGGAGCTTTCTTT	CASSPIPVPQPGAFF	TRBJ1-1	TRBV9	NA	NA
TGTGCCAGCAGTGAACAGGGGGCTGTGAACACTGAAGCTTTCTTT	CASSEQGAVNTEAFF	TRBJ1-1	TRBV2	TRBD1	once
TGTGCCAGCAGCCCCGGGACGTCTGGCTACACCTTC	CASSPGTSGYTF	TRBJ1-2	TRBV6-6	NA	NA
TGTGCCAGCAGTTTACTGGGACAGGGGGATAGCAATCAGCCCCAGCATTTT	CASSLLGQGDSNQPQHF	TRBJ1-5	TRBV28	TRBD1	NA
TGTGCCAGTGAAGCCGGGACTAACTATGGCTACACCTTC	CASEAGTNYGYTF	TRBJ1-2	TRBV19	NA	NA
TGTGCCAGCAGTTCCCGCCCCAAATCACCCCTCCACTTT	CASSSRPKSPLHF	TRBJ1-6	TRBV28	NA	NA
TGCGCCAGCAGCTTGGGGCAGGGGTTCTCCTACGAGCAGTACTTC	CASSLGQGFSYEQYF	TRBJ2-7	TRBV5-1	NA	NA
TGCGCCAGCAGCTTGGTCGAGAGGGATCGAAGGCAGTACTTC	CASSLVERDRRQYF	TRBJ2-4	TRBV5-1	NA	NA
TGTGCCTCGCTGGCGGGCCGGGGCTGTGAGACCCAGTACTTC	CASLAGRGCETQYF	TRBJ2-5	TRBV21-1	NA	few
TGTGCCAGCAGTTACTCAGCCCGAGGGAATTCACCCCTCCACTTT	CASSYSARGNSPLHF	TRBJ1-6	TRBV6-5	NA	NA
TGTGCCAGCAGCCTCACAGCAAGCCTTGATCAGCCCCAGCATTTT	CASSLTASLDQPQHF	TRBJ1-5	TRBV6-6	NA	NA
TGTGCCAGCAGTGGTCAGAATCAGCCCCAGCATTTT	CASSGQNQPQHF	TRBJ1-5	TRBV25-1	NA	NA
TGTGCCAGCAGCTTTAGCGCGAGCTCCTACAATGAGCAGTTCTTC	CASSFSASSYNEQFF	TRBJ2-1	TRBV5-4	NA	NA
TGCGCCAGCAGCTTGGTTCCCACAGATACGCAGTATTTT	CASSLVPTDTQYF	TRBJ2-3	TRBV5-1	NA	NA
TGCGCCAGCAGCCTTGCGCGACCTCGAAAGGCAGATACGCAGTATTTT	CASSLARPRKADTQYF	TRBJ2-3	TRBV5-1	NA	NA
TGTGCCAGCAGTTACGGGGGGCGCGTCTATGGCTACACCTTC	CASSYGGRVYGYTF	TRBJ1-2	TRBV6-5	NA	NA
TGTGCCAGCAGTTTATCGACAGGGGGCAACACCGGGGAGCTGTTTTTT	CASSLSTGGNTGELFF	TRBJ2-2	TRBV28	TRBD1	NA
TGTGCCAGCAGCTTAGTGGAGGTTCAGTACTTC	CASSLVEVQYF	TRBJ2-7	TRBV11-2	NA	NA
TGCGCCAGCAGCCCTAGGGGGTATGGGTATCAGAGGCTATACAATGAGCAGTTCTTC	CASSPRGYGYQRLYNEQFF	TRBJ2-1	TRBV4-3	NA	NA
TGTGCCAGCAGTCCCCGTCCAGGCTCGGGCGGGGAGCTGTTTTTT	CASSPRPGSGGELFF	TRBJ2-2	TRBV27	NA	once
TGTGCCAGCAGCCAACTTGAGGGTTATTCTGGCTACACCTTC	CASSQLEGYSGYTF	TRBJ1-2	TRBV7-9	NA	NA
TGCGCCAGCAGCGACAGGGGGGACACAGATACGCAGTATTTT	CASSDRGDTDTQYF	TRBJ2-3	TRBV5-1	TRBD1	NA
TGCAGCGCAACAGGGTTCATGAACACTGAAGCTTTCTTT	CSATGFMNTEAFF	TRBJ1-1	TRBV29-1	NA	NA
TGTGCCAGCCACCCTCGTGGGACAGGGAGCTCCTATAATTCACCCCTCCACTTT	CASHPRGTGSSYNSPLHF	TRBJ1-6	TRBV7-8	TRBD1	NA
TGTGCCAGCAGCTTAGACCCGGGACAGGGTAAGGGAGGCTACACCTTC	CASSLDPGQGKGGYTF	TRBJ1-2	TRBV7-9	TRBD1	NA
TGCGCCACAAGTAACCCGGGACAGGGTGGCTACGAGCAGTACTTC	CATSNPGQGGYEQYF	TRBJ2-7	TRBV4-1	TRBD1	NA
TGTGCCAGCAGCCCTCGTCGGTATGAGAACACTGAAGCTTTCTTT	CASSPRRYENTEAFF	TRBJ1-1	TRBV6-5	NA	NA
TGTGCCAGCAGTGAATTTGGGGGAGGCACTGAAGCTTTCTTT	CASSEFGGGTEAFF	TRBJ1-1	TRBV25-1	NA	few
TGTGCCAGCAGTTCTAGTAGGGGGCGCACAGATACGCAGTATTTT	CASSSSRGRTDTQYF	TRBJ2-3	TRBV6-5	TRBD1	NA
TGTGCCAGCAGTGATAGGGACAGGGGAGGGTATGGCTACACCTTC	CASSDRDRGGYGYTF	TRBJ1-2	TRBV6-1	TRBD1	NA
TGTGCCAGCAGATCCGGGACAGGGGGCAGGCAGCCCCAGCATTTT	CASRSGTGGRQPQHF	TRBJ1-5	TRBV7-2	TRBD1	NA